These 30 T cell receptor beta chains were sequenced from one sample in a study of blood T cell repertoires in COVID-19. Only in-frame clones appear in the TCRdb table, and some are missing; sequencing was by immunoSEQ multiplex PCR. This table has approximately 140,000 clones, just under 85% appearing once. Sequencing was done on a sample of PBMCs or T cells enriched from blood (not recorded which). The receptors come from a woman in her forties or fifties with acute COVID-19.

The rearrangement links TRBV6-1 to TRBJ2-3, with D unclear. CDR3 size: 16 residues. Trimming left V 3 bases short and J 0 bases short, with 13 bases between. The germline CDR1 and CDR2 sequences are MNHNS and SASEGT. This chain's CDR3 is CASSDVRRMSTDTQYF. Written as DNA, the CDR3 is TGTGCCAGCAGTGACGTTAGGCGGATGAGCACAGATACGCAGTATTTT.

The chain employs TRBV20-1 and TRBJ2-7; D is unresolved. Germline values: CDR1 DFQATT, CDR2 SNEGSKA (reference sequence). Trimming took 5 bases from V and 2 from J, leaving 7 bases between them. This CDR3 comprises 11 residues. This CDR3 reads CSASRAYEQYF. The CDR3 region has the DNA TGCAGTGCTTCTCGAGCCTACGAGCAGTACTTC.

The V gene is TRBV11-1, the J gene TRBJ2-7, with TRBD2 matching over 7 bases. There are 15 residues in the CDR3. V was clipped by 6 bases and J by 4 bases; unmatched bases: 12. The germline gives CDR1 SGHAT, CDR2 FQDESV (reference sequence). This CDR3 is CASSFSPGGGYEQYF. CDR3 coding DNA: TGTGCCAGCAGTTTCTCCCCGGGGGGAGGATACGAGCAGTACTTC.

The J gene is TRBJ1-3, the V gene TRBV7-8, with a possible D match to TRBD1 (6 bases). This CDR3 is 17 amino acids long. V gave up 4 bases and J gave up 2 bases, with 18 bases separating them. Germline V gene lookup returns CDR1 SGHVS and CDR2 FQNEAQ. As DNA, the CDR3 is TGTGCCAGCAGCTCCGACAGGTACCAAAGGGCTGGAAACACCATATATTTT. Protein sequence: CASSSDRYQRAGNTIYF.

As for this clone: One junction end disagrees with the germline gene, perhaps due to a read error. The chain combines TRBV7-7 with TRBJ2-1; 10 bases match TRBD2. The CDR3 spans 14 residues. Germline assignment: CDR1 SSHAT and CDR2 FNYEAQ (reference sequence). CDR3 protein: CASSPSLAGVEQFF. The CDR3 region has the DNA TGTGCTAGCAGTCCAAGCCTAGCGGGAGTAGAGCAGTTCTTC.

V gene TRBV3-1 (or the pseudogene TRBV3-2) combines with J gene TRBJ2-1; a weak D match, TRBD2 (6 bases). Germline V gene lookup returns CDR1 LGHDT and CDR2 YNNKEL (reference sequence). CDR3 length: 14 residues. V lost 0 bases and J 8 bases, leaving 11 bases between the germline ends. The CDR3 DNA reads as TGTGCCAGCAGCCAAGACGGGAGTTTCCATGAGCAGTTCTTC. Its protein is CASSQDGSFHEQFF.

The table lists this clone with a few counts. The V call is TRBV19, the J call TRBJ2-7, with D tentatively TRBD1 (6 bases). Trimming left V 2 bases short and J 1 base short, with 9 bases between. Germline V CDR1 and CDR2: LNHDA, SQIVND (reference sequence). The CDR3 loop spans 14 amino acids. The CDR3 reads CASSITGSSYEQYF. The CDR3 DNA sequence: TGTGCCAGTAGTATAACAGGGAGTTCCTACGAGCAGTACTTC.

J is TRBJ2-7 and V is TRBV6-5, with 7 bases matching TRBD2. The CDR3 sequence is 11 residues long. Trimming at V came to 11 bases and at J to 5 bases, leaving 6 bases not matched to a gene. CDR1 MNHEY and CDR2 SVGAGI come from the germline V gene. DNA of the CDR3: TGTGCCGCCCTACGGGGGGACGAGCAGTACTTC. It codes for CAALRGDEQYF.

This chain joins TRBV30 and TRBJ2-7; 9 positions match TRBD2. There are 15 residues in the CDR3. V gave up 0 bases and J gave up 0 bases; unmatched junction bases: 3. CDR1 and CDR2 from the germline V gene are GTSNPN and SVGIG (reference sequence). CDR3 coding DNA: TGTGCCTGGAGTGTACATAGCGGGGGCTCCTACGAGCAGTACTTC. Encoded protein: CAWSVHSGGSYEQYF.

The chain is built from TRBV19 and TRBJ2-7; 14 nucleotides match TRBD2. With 4 bases clipped from V and 1 base from J, the junction kept 3 bases outside the gene matches. Germline loops: CDR1 LNHDA, CDR2 SQIVND (reference sequence). This CDR3 comprises 16 residues. CDR3 bases: TGTGCCAGTAGTACGACTAGCGGGAGGGTATCCTACGAGCAGTACTTC. Its protein product is CASSTTSGRVSYEQYF.

V usage is TRBV27 and J usage is TRBJ2-2; 8 bases agree with TRBD1. J lost 5 bases, V lost 8 bases, and 10 bases had no gene match. Germline CDR1 MNHEY, CDR2 SMNVEV (reference sequence). CDR3 length: 15 amino acids. The CDR3 reads CASYPGTGRTGELFF. CDR3 nucleotide sequence: TGTGCCAGCTACCCCGGGACAGGACGTACCGGGGAGCTGTTTTTT.

The genes are TRBV5-1 and TRBJ1-5, with D possibly matching TRBD1 (5 bases). Between the trimmed V and J ends, which lost 4 bases and 6 bases, there was a span of 17 bases. Germline-derived CDR1 and CDR2 are SGHRS and YFSETQ. The CDR3 spans 15 residues. For the CDR3, the DNA is TGCGCCAGCAGCCCCGAAGGAGGGGCTAGTCAGCCCCAGCATTTT. Protein sequence: CASSPEGGASQPQHF.

V usage is TRBV7-2 and J usage is TRBJ2-2, with 10 bases fitting TRBD2. Trimming took 1 base from V and 8 from J; bases not matched to a gene: 7. The germline CDR1 and CDR2 sequences are SGHTA and FQGNSA. The CDR3 is made up of 16 amino acids. This CDR3 is CASSLVLSSGSGELFF. The CDR3, as DNA: TGTGCCAGCAGCTTAGTGCTGTCTAGCGGGAGTGGGGAGCTGTTTTTT.

V is TRBV10-3 and J is TRBJ2-7; TRBD1 agrees at 7 bases. With V trimmed by 3 bases and J by 5 bases, 7 bases remained unmatched. Germline CDR1 and CDR2: ENHRY and SYGVKD. This CDR3 has 14 residues. This chain's CDR3 is CAISDRGKVNEQYF. In DNA form, the CDR3 reads TGTGCCATCAGTGACAGGGGGAAAGTCAACGAGCAGTACTTC.

The rearrangement uses TRBV9 and TRBJ1-2, with 7 bases lining up with TRBD1. CDR1 is SGDLS and CDR2 is YYNGEE in the germline V gene. The CDR3 covers 15 residues. V trimming: 4 bases; J trimming: 3 bases; junction bases outside the gene matches: 9. The CDR3 sequence: CASSPWTGDYYGYTF. The CDR3 coding sequence is TGTGCCAGCAGCCCATGGACAGGAGACTACTATGGCTACACCTTC.

The chain employs TRBV18 and TRBJ2-5; 7 bases map to TRBD2. Germline V gene sequence: CDR1 KGHSH, CDR2 LQKENI. V was clipped by 1 base and J by 3 bases; unmatched bases: 17. The CDR3 consists of 19 residues. The CDR3 here is CASSPLSIRAGPIKETQYF. DNA of the CDR3: TGTGCCAGCTCACCACTCTCCATCCGAGCGGGACCTATTAAAGAGACCCAGTACTTC.

V gene TRBV24-1 combines with J gene TRBJ2-7; D might be TRBD2 (6 bases). V dropped 4 bases and J dropped 0 bases, with 18 bases sitting between them. CDR3 length equals 17 residues. CDR1 KGHDR and CDR2 SFDVKD come from the germline V gene. DNA of the CDR3: TGTGCCACCAGTGACCCCAGTTATAGCGGCAGCTCCTACGAGCAGTACTTC. This sequence encodes CATSDPSYSGSSYEQYF.

The CDR3 loop reads CASSSSGGLTGELFF. In DNA form, the CDR3 reads TGTGCCAGCAGTTCTTCCGGGGGGCTCACCGGGGAGCTGTTTTTT. V gene TRBV6-5 combines with J gene TRBJ2-2; the D gene is possibly TRBD2 (7 bases). Germline V lookup: CDR1 MNHEY, CDR2 SVGAGI. The CDR3 is 15 residues long. Trimming pared 4 bases from V and 4 bases from J, leaving 13 bases between.

The V call is TRBV5-1, the J call TRBJ2-2; maybe TRBD1 (6 bases). The CDR3 runs 15 residues. Germline loops: CDR1 SGHRS, CDR2 YFSETQ. V shed 9 bases and J shed 2 bases, with 17 bases lying between them. CDR3 amino acids: CATKEGVFNTGELFF. CDR3 DNA sequence: TGCGCCACCAAAGAGGGGGTATTCAACACCGGGGAGCTGTTTTTT.

In regard to this clone: One end of the junction is discordant with germline, which a read error may explain. V is TRBV19 and J is TRBJ2-2, with D tentatively TRBD2 (6 bases). This CDR3 spans 14 amino acids. The germline gives CDR1 LNHDA, CDR2 SQIVND (reference sequence). In DNA form, the CDR3 reads TGTGCCAGTAAAGGAGGGAGGAACGCCGGGGAGCTGTTTTTT. It codes for CASKGGRNAGELFF.

This clone occurred once. The chain uses TRBV3-1 (or the pseudogene TRBV3-2) and TRBJ1-2; the match to TRBD1 covers 9 bases. The CDR3 covers 15 residues. Germline-derived CDR1 and CDR2 are LGHDT and YNNKEL (reference sequence). V gave up 6 bases and J gave up 7 bases; unmatched junction bases: 12. DNA of the CDR3: TGTGCCAGCAGTGTCGTGGGGACAGGGAAAGGTGGCTACACCTTC. Translating it yields CASSVVGTGKGGYTF.

V usage is TRBV5-8 and J usage is TRBJ1-2, with D possibly being TRBD1 (5 bases). The V gene lost 4 bases and the J gene lost 8 bases, with 12 bases spanning the gap. Germline V CDR1 and CDR2: SGHTS, YDEGEE. The CDR3 runs 12 residues. The CDR3 sequence is CASSRTRLGYTF. CDR3 bases: TGTGCCAGCAGCCGGACAAGGTTGGGCTACACCTTC.

The chain joins TRBV7-9 to TRBJ1-2; 7 bases agree with TRBD1. Germline CDR1 is SEHNR and CDR2 is FQNEAQ (reference sequence). This CDR3 spans 14 amino acids. Losses at the gene ends were 1 base for V and 11 bases for J; bases not matched to a gene: 10. The CDR3 region is CASSLETGPERYTF. DNA of the CDR3: TGTGCCAGCAGCTTAGAGACAGGGCCCGAACGATACACCTTC.

The chain is built from TRBV6-5 and TRBJ1-5; 9 nucleotides align to TRBD1. Germline V gene lookup returns CDR1 MNHEY and CDR2 SVGAGI. The CDR3 has 15 residues. J gave up 1 base and V 6 bases, and 4 bases lay outside the gene matches. CDR3 DNA sequence: TGTGCCAGCAGATGGGACAGGGCCAGCAATCAGCCCCAGCATTTT. Protein product: CASRWDRASNQPQHF.

The chain links TRBV9 to TRBJ1-1; D is uncertain. Trimming left V 0 bases short and J 7 bases short, with 13 bases between. The CDR3 extends over 14 amino acids. Per the germline V gene, CDR1 is SGDLS and CDR2 is YYNGEE. The CDR3 DNA reads TGTGCCAGCAGCGTAGACTCGCGAAGAAATGAAGCTTTCTTT. Translated, it gives CASSVDSRRNEAFF.

The rearrangement uses TRBV7-9 and TRBJ1-6, with D uncertain. The germline CDR1 and CDR2 sequences are SEHNR and FQNEAQ (reference sequence). The CDR3 consists of 14 residues. With 5 bases removed from V and 5 bases from J, the gap between germline ends came to 10 bases. CDR3 in DNA: TGTGCCAGCAGCAGAGGCGCTAATAATTCACCCCTCCACTTT. As protein: CASSRGANNSPLHF.

The gene calls are TRBV28 and TRBJ1-2; D possibly corresponds to TRBD1 (6 bases). CDR3 length: 15 amino acids. Germline CDR1 MDHEN, CDR2 SYDVKM. Trimming removed 5 bases at V and 3 bases at J, with 16 bases between. The DNA for the CDR3 is TGTGCCAGCAGTCCGTGGACAGCTCAATACTATGGCTACACCTTC. This codes for CASSPWTAQYYGYTF.

V usage is TRBV19 and J usage is TRBJ1-2; D uncertain. The V gene's germline CDR1 is LNHDA and CDR2 SQIVND (reference sequence). V was pared by 3 bases and J by 2 bases, with 10 bases between. The CDR3 is made up of 14 amino acids. The chain's CDR3 is CASSIGSGNYGYTF. CDR3 nucleotide sequence: TGTGCCAGTAGTATTGGATCGGGGAACTATGGCTACACCTTC. Filled out from reference TRBV19 and TRBJ1-2, the complete variable domain reads DGGITQSPKYLFRKEGQNVTLSCEQNLNHDAMYWYRQDPGQGLRLIYYSQIVNDFQKGDIAEGYSVSREKKESFPLTVTSAQKNPTAFYLCASSIGSGNYGYTFGSGTRLTVV.

This chain links TRBV5-1 with TRBJ2-7; 9 bases agree with TRBD2. Germline CDR1 SGHRS, CDR2 YFSETQ. The V and J ends lost 4 bases and 3 bases, in that order; junction bases with no gene match: 8. The CDR3 totals 15 residues. The CDR3 protein is CASSPGTSKFYEQYF. In nucleotides, the CDR3 is TGCGCCAGCAGCCCGGGGACTAGCAAGTTCTACGAGCAGTACTTC. The variable domain in full, with the rest retrieved from reference TRBV5-1 and TRBJ2-7, is KAGVTQTPRYLIKTRGQQVTLSCSPISGHRSVSWYQQTPGQGLQFLFEYFSETQRNKGNFPGRFSGRQFSNSRSEMNVSTLELGDSALYLCASSPGTSKFYEQYFGPGTRLTVT.

The rearrangement links TRBV2 to TRBJ1-4, with 9 bases fitting TRBD1. The CDR3 loop spans 13 amino acids. The V gene end was trimmed by 11 bases and the J gene end by 5 bases; junction bases not matched to a gene: 6. The germline CDR1 and CDR2 sequences are SNHLY and FYNNEI. The CDR3 spells CAWAGTGNEKLFF. As DNA, the CDR3 is TGTGCCTGGGCCGGGACAGGGAATGAAAAACTGTTTTTT.